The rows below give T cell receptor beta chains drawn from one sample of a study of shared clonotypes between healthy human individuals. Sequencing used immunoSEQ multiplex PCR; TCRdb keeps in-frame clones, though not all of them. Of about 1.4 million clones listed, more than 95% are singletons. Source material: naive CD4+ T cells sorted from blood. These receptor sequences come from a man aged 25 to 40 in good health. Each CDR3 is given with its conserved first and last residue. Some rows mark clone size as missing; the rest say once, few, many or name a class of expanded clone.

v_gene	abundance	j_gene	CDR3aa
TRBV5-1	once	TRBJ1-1	CASSSGTFTEAFF
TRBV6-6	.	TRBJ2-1	CASRPPLGGYNEQFF
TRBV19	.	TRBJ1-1	CASSIAGFMNTEAFF
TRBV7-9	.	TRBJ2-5	CASSSQAYQETQYF
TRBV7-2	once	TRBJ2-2	CASTLRGGAQRPAGELFF
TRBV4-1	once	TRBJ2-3	CASSPVRTSPSTDTQYF
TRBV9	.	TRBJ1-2	CASSVQTTGSLEGYTF
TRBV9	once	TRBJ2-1	CASSVVQGMGGEQFF
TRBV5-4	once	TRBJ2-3	CASSLGGMTDTQYF
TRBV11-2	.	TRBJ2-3	CASSFPIERKRTDTQYF
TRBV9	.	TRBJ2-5	CASSVTAGQGYQETQYF
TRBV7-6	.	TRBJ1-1	CASSSNLNTEAFF
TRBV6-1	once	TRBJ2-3	CASSGRGTGTDTQYF
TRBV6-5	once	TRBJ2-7	CASSYNPLGSYEQYF
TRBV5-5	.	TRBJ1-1	CASRIPGPQNTEAFF
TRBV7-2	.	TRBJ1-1	CASSSAPRPATEAFF
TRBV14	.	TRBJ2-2	CASSLGLFAGELFF
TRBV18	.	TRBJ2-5	CASSPVSETQYF
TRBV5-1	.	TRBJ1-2	CASSLSQGGGYTF
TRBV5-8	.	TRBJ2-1	CASSWTGLAGPHNEQFF
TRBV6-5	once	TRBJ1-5	CASSYGGSNQPQHF
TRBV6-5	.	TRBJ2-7	CASTSIGAPGEQYF
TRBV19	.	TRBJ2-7	CASSIDNRRYEQYF
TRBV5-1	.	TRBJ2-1	CASSFLAEYNEQFF
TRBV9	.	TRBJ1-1	CASSVVDRLNTEAFF
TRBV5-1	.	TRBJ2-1	CASSHGTGGNEQFF
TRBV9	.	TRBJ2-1	CASSTRQGGYNEQFF
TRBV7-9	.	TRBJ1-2	CASSPRTGVYGYTF
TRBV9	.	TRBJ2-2	CTSSSFAEGTGELFF
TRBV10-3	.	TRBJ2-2	CAISESTGGITGELFF
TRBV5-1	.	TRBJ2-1	CASSTLARTTNEQFF
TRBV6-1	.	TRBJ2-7	CASSELYEQYF
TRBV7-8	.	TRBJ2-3	CASSRSADTQYF
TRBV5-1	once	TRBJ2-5	CASSLDLETQYF
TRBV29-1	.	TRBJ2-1	CSVEPGTHSGQFF
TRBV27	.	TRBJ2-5	CASSFTGLGETQYF
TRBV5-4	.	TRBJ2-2	CASSLDTRANTGELFF
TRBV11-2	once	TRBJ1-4	CASSYLQPTNEKLFF
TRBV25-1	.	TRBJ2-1	CASTEIGTSGRNEQFF
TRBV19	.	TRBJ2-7	CASSIGGAFSYEQYF
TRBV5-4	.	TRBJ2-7	CASSRLAGAGEQYF
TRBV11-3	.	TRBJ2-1	CASSLRGPEQFF
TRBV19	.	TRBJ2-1	CASNRAGPNNEQFF
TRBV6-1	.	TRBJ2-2	CASTPILGPGELFF
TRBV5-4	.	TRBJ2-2	CASRDGAGPGELFF
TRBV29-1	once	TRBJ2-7	CSVVERLAGGPYEQYF
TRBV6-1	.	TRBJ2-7	CASSEALNFGTGLYEQYF
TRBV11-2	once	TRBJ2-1	CASSLTRYNEQFF
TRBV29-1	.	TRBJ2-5	CSVFGGSGETQYF
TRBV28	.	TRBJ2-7	CASSHPPGSGRYEQYF
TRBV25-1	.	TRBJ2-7	CASSGPYEQYF
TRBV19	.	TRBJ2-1	CASSPAGVYNEQFF
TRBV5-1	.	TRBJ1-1	CASSLDGGSEAFF
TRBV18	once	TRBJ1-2	CASSPQRGGRNYGYTF
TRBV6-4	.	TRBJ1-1	CASSISMNTEAFF